The rows below give T cell receptor beta chains drawn from one sample of a study of shared clonotypes between healthy human individuals. Method: immunoSEQ multiplex PCR; TCRdb's copy keeps in-frame clones and lacks some. The table has about 1.1 million clones, 60% to 80% seen once; the top ten hold 0.89%. Material: memory CD4+ T cells from PBMCs. The receptors come from a man aged 18 to 30 in good health. Some clones in this sample may be carry-over from other donors' samples. CDR3s include the opening cysteine and the closing phenylalanine or tryptophan.

j_call v_call cdr3_aa
TRBJ2-7 TRBV6-5 CASSRDILYEQYF
TRBJ2-1 TRBV5-1 CASSPTASDYNEQFF
TRBJ2-3 TRBV19 CASSDSGTDTQYF
TRBJ2-1 TRBV18 CASSPRSGLAGAGEQFF
TRBJ2-7 TRBV28 CASRLGTSEQYF
TRBJ2-1 TRBV28 CASSPLSGGSHEQFF
TRBJ2-7 TRBV28 CASSSPGMLYEQYF
TRBJ2-1 TRBV9 CASSVGGTLGDEQFF
TRBJ1-1 TRBV6-1 CASSEIGFTEAFF
TRBJ2-2 TRBV27 CASSTDRAPNTGELFF
TRBJ1-3 TRBV9 CASSVGWESRRSGNTIYF
TRBJ1-5 TRBV6-5 CASSPARNQPQHF
TRBJ2-2 TRBV5-1 CASSPRQGNGELFF
TRBJ2-7 TRBV18 CASSPGTEYEQYF
TRBJ2-7 TRBV6-4 CASSDTRTDPDSYEQYF
TRBJ2-7 TRBV6-4 CASSDSGGPTNEQYF